This T cell receptor beta chain was recorded in a study of T cells after yellow fever vaccination. TCRdb ran MiXCR on the 5' RACE reads and lists one entry per CDR3 protein. The sample yields tens of thousands of distinct CDR3 sequences, roughly 7.4% seen once. This clonotype was seen more than once but under ten times. Trimming removed 6 bases at V and 8 bases at J, with 16 bases between. Per germline, CDR1 MNHNS and CDR2 SASEGT. This CDR3 has 13 amino acids. Source: CD8+ T cells sorted from PBMCs, taken on the day of the yellow fever booster vaccination. This TCR was recovered from a man younger than 40 who received the YFV17D yellow fever vaccine. The chain links TRBV6-1 to TRBJ1-1; the D is unclear. The CDR3 region has the DNA TGTGCCAGCAGGCGGACGGCAAGCGGAGAAGCTTTCTTT. Translated, it gives CASRRTASGEAFF.